This T cell receptor (beta chain) came from a study of T cell repertoires in cytomegalovirus infection. Across the study: The authors relied on CMV epitopes, both recently identified HLA-C-restricted and well-studied HLA-B-restricted.

A note on this clonotype: Antigen: not known.

In TCRdb, the reads were re-called with MiXCR into one record per CDR3 protein. The data show about 920,000 distinct CDR3 sequences, under 40% seen once. V was cut by 10 bases and J by 7 bases, with 20 bases left in between. The CDR3 runs 13 residues. Germline lookup yields CDR1 SEHNR and CDR2 FQNEAQ (reference sequence). V is TRBV7-9 and J is TRBJ2-7; D may be TRBD1 or TRBD2 (6 bases each). Specimen: cultured CD8+ T cells from PBMCs, collected from culture after CMV antigen stimulation. This sequence was found in a human donor in good health (CMV status not recorded). Some clones in this sample may be carry-over from other donors' samples. CDR3 bases: TGTGCCACAGAGGGGGGCTGGCCCCTAGAGCAGTACTTC. Translating gives CATEGGWPLEQYF.